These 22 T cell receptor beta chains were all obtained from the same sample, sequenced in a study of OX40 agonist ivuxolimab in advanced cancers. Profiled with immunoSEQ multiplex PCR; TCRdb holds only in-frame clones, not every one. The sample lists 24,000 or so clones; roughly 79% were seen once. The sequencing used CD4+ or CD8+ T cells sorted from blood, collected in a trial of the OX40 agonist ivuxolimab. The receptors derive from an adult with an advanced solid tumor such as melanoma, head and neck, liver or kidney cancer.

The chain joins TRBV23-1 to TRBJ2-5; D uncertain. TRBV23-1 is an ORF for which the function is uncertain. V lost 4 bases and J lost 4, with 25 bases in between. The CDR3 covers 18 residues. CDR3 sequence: CASSREASRDRTSETQYF. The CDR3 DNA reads TGCGCCAGCAGTCGCGAAGCGAGCCGCGACCGTACTTCAGAGACCCAGTACTTC.

This CDR3 reads CASSLSGENEQFF. The DNA for the CDR3 is TGTGCCAGCAGCTTATCCGGAGAAAATGAGCAGTTCTTC. This chain uses TRBV7-3 with TRBJ2-1; D uncertain. The CDR3 has 13 residues. Germline V gene data show CDR1 as SGHTA and CDR2 as FQGTGA. V shed 2 bases and J shed 7 bases, with 9 bases lying between them.

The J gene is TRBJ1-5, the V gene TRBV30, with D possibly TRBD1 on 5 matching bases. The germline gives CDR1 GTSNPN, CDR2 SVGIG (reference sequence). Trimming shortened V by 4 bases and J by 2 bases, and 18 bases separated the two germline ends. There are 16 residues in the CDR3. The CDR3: CAWKPGQGDGNQPQHF. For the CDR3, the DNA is TGTGCCTGGAAGCCAGGGCAAGGGGATGGCAATCAGCCCCAGCATTTT.

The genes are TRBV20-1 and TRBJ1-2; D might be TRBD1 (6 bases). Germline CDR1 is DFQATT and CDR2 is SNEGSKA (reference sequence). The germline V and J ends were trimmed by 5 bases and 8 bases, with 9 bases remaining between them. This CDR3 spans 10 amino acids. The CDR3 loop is CSAAGEGYTF. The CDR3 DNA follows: TGCAGTGCTGCAGGGGAAGGCTACACCTTC.

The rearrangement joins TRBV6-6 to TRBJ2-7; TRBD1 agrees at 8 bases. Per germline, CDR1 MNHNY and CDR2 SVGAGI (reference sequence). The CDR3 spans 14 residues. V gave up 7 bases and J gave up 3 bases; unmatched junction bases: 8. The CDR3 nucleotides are TGTGCCAGCACAGGGGGCGATTCGGGCTACGAGCAGTACTTC. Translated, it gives CASTGGDSGYEQYF.

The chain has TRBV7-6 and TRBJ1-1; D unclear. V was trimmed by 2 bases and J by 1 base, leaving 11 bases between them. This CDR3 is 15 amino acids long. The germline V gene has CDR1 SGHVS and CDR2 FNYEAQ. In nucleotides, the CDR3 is TGTGCCAGCAGCTTAACGATGGACCAGAACACTGAAGCTTTCTTT. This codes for CASSLTMDQNTEAFF.

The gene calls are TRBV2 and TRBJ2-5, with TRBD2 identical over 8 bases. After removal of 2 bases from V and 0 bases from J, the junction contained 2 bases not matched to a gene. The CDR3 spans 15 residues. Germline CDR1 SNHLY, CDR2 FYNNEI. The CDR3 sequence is CASSEQRGYQETQYF. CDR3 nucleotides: TGTGCCAGCAGTGAACAGCGGGGGTACCAAGAGACCCAGTACTTC. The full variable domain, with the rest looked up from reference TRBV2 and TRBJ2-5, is EPEVTQTPSHQVTQMGQEVILRCVPISNHLYFYWYRQILGQKVEFLVSFYNNEISEKSEIFDDQFSVERPDGSNFTLKIRSTKLEDSAMYFCASSEQRGYQETQYFGPGTRLLVL.

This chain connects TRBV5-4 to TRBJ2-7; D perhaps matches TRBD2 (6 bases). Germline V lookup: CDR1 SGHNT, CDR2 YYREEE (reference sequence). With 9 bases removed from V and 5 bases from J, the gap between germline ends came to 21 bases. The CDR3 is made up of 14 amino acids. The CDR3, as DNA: TGTGCCACCGCCAGCGGCGGGGTTCTGAACGAGCAGTACTTC. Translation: CATASGGVLNEQYF. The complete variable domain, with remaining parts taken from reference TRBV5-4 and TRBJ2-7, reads ETGVTQSPTHLIKTRGQQVTLRCSSQSGHNTVSWYQQALGQGPQFIFQYYREEENGRGNFPPRFSGLQFPNYSSELNVNALELDDSALYLCATASGGVLNEQYFGPGTRLTVT.

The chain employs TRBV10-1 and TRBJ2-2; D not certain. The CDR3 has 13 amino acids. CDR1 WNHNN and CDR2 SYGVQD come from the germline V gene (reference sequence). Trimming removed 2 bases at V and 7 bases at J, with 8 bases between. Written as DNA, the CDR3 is TGCGCCAGCAGTGAGACCGACATCGGGGAGCTGTTTTTT. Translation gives CASSETDIGELFF.

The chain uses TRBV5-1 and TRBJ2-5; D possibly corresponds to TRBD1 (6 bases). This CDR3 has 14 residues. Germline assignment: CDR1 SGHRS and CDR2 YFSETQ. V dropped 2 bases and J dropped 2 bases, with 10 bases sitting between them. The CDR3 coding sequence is TGCGCCAGCAGCTTCGGCAGGGGTCAAGAGACCCAGTACTTC. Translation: CASSFGRGQETQYF.

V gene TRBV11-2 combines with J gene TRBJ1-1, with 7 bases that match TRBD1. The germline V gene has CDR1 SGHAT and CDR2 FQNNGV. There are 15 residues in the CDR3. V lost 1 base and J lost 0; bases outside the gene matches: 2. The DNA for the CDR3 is TGTGCCAGCAGCTTAGCAGGGGGGATGAACACTGAAGCTTTCTTT. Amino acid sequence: CASSLAGGMNTEAFF.

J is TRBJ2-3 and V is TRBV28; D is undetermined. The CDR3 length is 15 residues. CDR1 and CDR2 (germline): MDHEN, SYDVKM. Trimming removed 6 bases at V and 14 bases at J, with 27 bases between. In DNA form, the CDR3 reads TGTGCCAGCAGCTCTGGCTCCCCTAGGGAAAACCCGGGGTATTTT. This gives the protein CASSSGSPRENPGYF.

This CDR3 is CASSHPTGQNTEAFF. The CDR3 DNA follows: TGTGCCAGCTCACACCCGACAGGGCAGAACACTGAAGCTTTCTTT. The chain is built from TRBV18 and TRBJ1-1, with TRBD1 matching over 7 bases. The CDR3 is 15 amino acids. V dropped 4 bases and J dropped 1; count of bases not matched to a gene: 6. Germline V gives CDR1 KGHSH, CDR2 LQKENI.

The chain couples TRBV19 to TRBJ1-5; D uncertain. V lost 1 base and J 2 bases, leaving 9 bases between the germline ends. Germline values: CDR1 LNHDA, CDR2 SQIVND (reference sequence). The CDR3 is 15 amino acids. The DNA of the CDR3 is TGTGCCAGTAGTATAGGGAGGGCCCGCAATCAGCCCCAGCATTTT. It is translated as CASSIGRARNQPQHF.

DNA for the CDR3: TGTGCCAGCAGCTCCGTATATCGGCCGAGCTACGAGCAGTACTTC. As protein: CASSSVYRPSYEQYF. The J gene is TRBJ2-7, the V gene TRBV5-6; D is uncertain. This CDR3 has 15 residues. V was pared by 3 bases and J by 3 bases, with 16 bases between. CDR1 and CDR2 from the germline V gene are SGHDT and YYEEEE.

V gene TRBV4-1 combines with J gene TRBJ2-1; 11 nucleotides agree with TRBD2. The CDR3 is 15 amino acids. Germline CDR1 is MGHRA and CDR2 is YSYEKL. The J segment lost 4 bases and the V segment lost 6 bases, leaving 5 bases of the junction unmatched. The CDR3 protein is CASRPLAGAYNEQFF. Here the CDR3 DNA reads TGCGCCAGCAGACCACTAGCGGGGGCATACAATGAGCAGTTCTTC.

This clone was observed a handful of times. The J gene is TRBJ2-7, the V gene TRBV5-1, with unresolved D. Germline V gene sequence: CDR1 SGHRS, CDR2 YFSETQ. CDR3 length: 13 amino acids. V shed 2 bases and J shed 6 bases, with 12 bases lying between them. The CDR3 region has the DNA TGCGCCAGCAGCTTCTCGAGTCCGGGCGAGCAGTACTTC. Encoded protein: CASSFSSPGEQYF. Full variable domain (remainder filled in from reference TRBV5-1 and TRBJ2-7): KAGVTQTPRYLIKTRGQQVTLSCSPISGHRSVSWYQQTPGQGLQFLFEYFSETQRNKGNFPGRFSGRQFSNSRSEMNVSTLELGDSALYLCASSFSSPGEQYFGPGTRLTVT.

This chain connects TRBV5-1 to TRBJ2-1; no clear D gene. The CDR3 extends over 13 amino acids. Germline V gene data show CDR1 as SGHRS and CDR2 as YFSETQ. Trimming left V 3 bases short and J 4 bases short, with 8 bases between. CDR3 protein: CASSSHLYNEQFF. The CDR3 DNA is TGCGCCAGCAGCTCCCACCTTTACAATGAGCAGTTCTTC.

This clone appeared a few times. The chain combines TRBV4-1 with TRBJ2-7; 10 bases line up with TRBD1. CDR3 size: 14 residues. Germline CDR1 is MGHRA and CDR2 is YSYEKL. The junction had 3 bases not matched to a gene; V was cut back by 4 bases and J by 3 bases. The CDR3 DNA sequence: TGCGCCAGCAGCCTCGGACAGGGGGTCTACGAGCAGTACTTC. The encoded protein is CASSLGQGVYEQYF.

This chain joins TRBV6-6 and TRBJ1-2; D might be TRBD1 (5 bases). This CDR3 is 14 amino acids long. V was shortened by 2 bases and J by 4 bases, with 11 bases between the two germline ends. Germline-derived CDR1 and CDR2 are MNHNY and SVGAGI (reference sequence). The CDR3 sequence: CASSYADKPYGYTF. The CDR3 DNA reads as TGTGCCAGCAGTTACGCGGACAAACCCTATGGCTACACCTTC.

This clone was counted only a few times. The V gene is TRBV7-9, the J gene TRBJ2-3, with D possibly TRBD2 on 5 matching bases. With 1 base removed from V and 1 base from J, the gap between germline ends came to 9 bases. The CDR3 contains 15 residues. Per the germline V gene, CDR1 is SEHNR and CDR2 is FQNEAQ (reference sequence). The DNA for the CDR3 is TGTGCCAGCAGCTTAGACGGGAAGCGCACAGATACGCAGTATTTT. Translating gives CASSLDGKRTDTQYF. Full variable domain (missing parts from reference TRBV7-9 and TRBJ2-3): DTGVSQNPRHKITKRGQNVTFRCDPISEHNRLYWYRQTLGQGPEFLTYFQNEAQLEKSRLLSDRFSAERPKGSFSTLEIQRTEQGDSAMYLCASSLDGKRTDTQYFGPGTRLTVL.

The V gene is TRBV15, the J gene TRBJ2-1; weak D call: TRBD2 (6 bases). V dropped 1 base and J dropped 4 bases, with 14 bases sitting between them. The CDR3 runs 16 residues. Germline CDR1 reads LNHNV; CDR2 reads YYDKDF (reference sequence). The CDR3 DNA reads TGTGCCACCAGCAGAGGACACTTGGAGGGTTACAATGAGCAGTTCTTC. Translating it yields CATSRGHLEGYNEQFF.